The table lists the clone carrying this TCR beta chain with many counts. Its antigen is unidentified. The CDR3 runs 16 residues. The germline V and J ends were trimmed by 0 bases and 4 bases, with 13 bases remaining between them. Germline-derived CDR1 and CDR2 are SGHRS and YFSETQ. This sample was included in a study of response to subunit inactivated influenza vaccine. Study-wide results and limits: The authors suggested that every seasonal influenza vaccination recruits few new T cells.

TCRdb independently ran MiXCR on the RT-PCR reads; one entry per CDR3 protein. In the table there are around 790,000 distinct CDR3 sequences, 21% of which are singletons. The source of this sequence is a man between 45 and 60 years old who received an inactivated influenza vaccine. The chain employs TRBV5-1 and TRBJ2-2; D may be TRBD1 (5 bases). Specimen: PBMCs from blood, collected about 5 days after vaccination. As DNA, the CDR3 is TGCGCCAGCAGCTTGGTGGACATAGAAGGCACCGGGGAGCTGTTTTTT. The encoded protein is CASSLVDIEGTGELFF.